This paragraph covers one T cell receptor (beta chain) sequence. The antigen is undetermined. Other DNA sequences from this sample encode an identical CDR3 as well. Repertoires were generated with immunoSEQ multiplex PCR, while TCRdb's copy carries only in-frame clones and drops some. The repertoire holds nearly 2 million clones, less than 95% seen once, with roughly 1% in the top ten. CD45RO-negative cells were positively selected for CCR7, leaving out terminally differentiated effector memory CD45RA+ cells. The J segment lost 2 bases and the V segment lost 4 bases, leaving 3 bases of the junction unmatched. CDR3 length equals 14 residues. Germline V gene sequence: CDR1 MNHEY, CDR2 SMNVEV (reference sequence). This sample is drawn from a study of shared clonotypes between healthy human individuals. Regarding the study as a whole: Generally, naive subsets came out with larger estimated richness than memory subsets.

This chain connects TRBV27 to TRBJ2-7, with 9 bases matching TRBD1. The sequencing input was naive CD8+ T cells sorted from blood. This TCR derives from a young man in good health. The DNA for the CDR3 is TGTGCCAGCAGTTGGGGACAGGGAACCTACGAGCAGTACTTC. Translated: CASSWGQGTYEQYF.